Given below is one T cell receptor beta chain in context. Antigen specificity is unknown. Time point meaning: pre-treatment baseline. Germline assignment: CDR1 SGHTA and CDR2 FQGNSA. J was trimmed by 3 bases and V by 5 bases; bases with no gene match: 12. The CDR3 has 17 residues. The sample is drawn from a study of blood T cell dynamics during melanoma immunotherapy. Study-level background: Standard first-line treatment here was pembrolizumab or nivolumab plus ipilimumab in metastatic melanoma.

Study outcomes and limitations: The study could not tell melanoma-specific clones from general immune activation. Disease-control patients' PBMC repertoires became either more clonal or more diverse at W3.

DNA loading was fixed at around 0.35 ug for all bulk PBMC samples. Sequencing used immunoSEQ multiplex PCR; TCRdb keeps in-frame clones, though not all of them. The sample includes over 10,000 clones, roughly 83% of them seen just once. The sequence came from a human donor with melanoma. The source was blood, collected from a patient treated with checkpoint blockade. The chain uses TRBV7-2 and TRBJ2-2; 7 bases are shared with TRBD1. CDR3 bases: TGTGCCAGCAGCCCCTCCCGCAGGGGGAGTTACACCGGGGAGCTGTTTTTT. Translated, it gives CASSPSRRGSYTGELFF.